This T cell receptor beta chain appears in the sequencing data of a study of blood T cell repertoires in COVID-19. Across the whole study: COVID-19 samples from acute and convalescent phases originated in the United States, Italy and Spain.

Authors' data handling: Amplification from reference gene primers served as the basis for estimated nucleated cell counts. TCRdb's copy holds only in-frame clones and misses some; the assay was immunoSEQ multiplex PCR. The V and J calls and clone size come from that table; D and trimming were worked out from the DNA. The sample yields some 270,000 clones, approximately 89% seen once. The TCR was taken from a woman in her 40s who had recovered from COVID-19. The source material was peripheral blood.

CDR3 nucleotide sequence: TGTGCCAGCAGCTCGGACAGGGATACGCAGTATTTT. Encoded protein: CASSSDRDTQYF. The rearrangement uses TRBV11-3 and TRBJ2-3; 7 bases are shared with TRBD1. Germline V gene sequence: CDR1 SGHNT, CDR2 YENEEA. The CDR3 loop spans 12 amino acids. Unmatched junction bases numbered 1, after V lost 4 bases and J lost 6 bases. Combining the CDR3 with reference TRBV11-3 and TRBJ2-3 gives the whole variable domain EAGVVQSPRYKIIEKKQPVAFWCNPISGHNTLYWYLQNLGQGPELLIRYENEEAVDDSQLPKDRFSAERLKGVDSTLKIQPAELGDSAVYLCASSSDRDTQYFGPGTRLTVL.